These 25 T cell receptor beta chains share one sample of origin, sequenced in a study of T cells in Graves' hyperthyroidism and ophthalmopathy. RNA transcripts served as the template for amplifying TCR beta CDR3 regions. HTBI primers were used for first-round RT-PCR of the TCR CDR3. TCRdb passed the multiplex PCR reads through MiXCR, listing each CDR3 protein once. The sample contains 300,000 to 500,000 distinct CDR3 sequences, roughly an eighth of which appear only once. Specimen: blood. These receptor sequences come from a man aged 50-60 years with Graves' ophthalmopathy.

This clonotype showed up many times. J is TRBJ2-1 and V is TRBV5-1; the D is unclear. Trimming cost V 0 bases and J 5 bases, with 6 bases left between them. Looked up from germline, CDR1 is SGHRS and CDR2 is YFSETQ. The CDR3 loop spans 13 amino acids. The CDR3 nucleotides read TGCGCCAGCAGCTTGGTTAGGGACAATGAGCAGTTCTTC. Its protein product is CASSLVRDNEQFF.

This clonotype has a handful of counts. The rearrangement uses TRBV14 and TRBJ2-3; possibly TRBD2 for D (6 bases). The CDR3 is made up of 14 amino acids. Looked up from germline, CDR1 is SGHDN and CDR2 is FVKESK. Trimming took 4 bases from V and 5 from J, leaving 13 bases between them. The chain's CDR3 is CASSPWGAGDTQYF. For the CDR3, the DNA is TGTGCCAGCAGCCCTTGGGGAGCGGGAGATACGCAGTATTTT. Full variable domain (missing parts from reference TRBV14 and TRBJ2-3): EAGVTQFPSHSVIEKGQTVTLRCDPISGHDNLYWYRRVMGKEIKFLLHFVKESKQDESGMPNNRFLAERTGGTYSTLKVQPAELEDSGVYFCASSPWGAGDTQYFGPGTRLTVL.

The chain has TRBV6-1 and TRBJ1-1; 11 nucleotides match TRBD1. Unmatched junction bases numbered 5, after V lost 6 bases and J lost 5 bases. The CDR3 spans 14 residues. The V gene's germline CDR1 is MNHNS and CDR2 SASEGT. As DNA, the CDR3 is TGTGCCAGCAGAGGACAGGGGGCGCAGACTGAAGCTTTCTTT. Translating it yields CASRGQGAQTEAFF.

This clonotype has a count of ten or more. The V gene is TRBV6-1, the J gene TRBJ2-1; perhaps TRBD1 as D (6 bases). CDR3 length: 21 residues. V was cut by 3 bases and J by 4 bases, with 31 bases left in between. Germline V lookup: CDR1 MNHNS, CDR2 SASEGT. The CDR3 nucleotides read TGTGCCAGCAGTGATGGCCGCGGTAGGGGGAGAGGTAAAGGGCCATACAATGAGCAGTTCTTC. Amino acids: CASSDGRGRGRGKGPYNEQFF.

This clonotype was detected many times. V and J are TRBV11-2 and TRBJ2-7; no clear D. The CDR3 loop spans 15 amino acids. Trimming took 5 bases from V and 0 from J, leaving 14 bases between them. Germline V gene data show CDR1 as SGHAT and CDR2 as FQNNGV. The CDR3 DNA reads TGTGCCAGCAGCCTTAATAGTGGATTCTCCTACGAGCAGTACTTC. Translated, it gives CASSLNSGFSYEQYF.

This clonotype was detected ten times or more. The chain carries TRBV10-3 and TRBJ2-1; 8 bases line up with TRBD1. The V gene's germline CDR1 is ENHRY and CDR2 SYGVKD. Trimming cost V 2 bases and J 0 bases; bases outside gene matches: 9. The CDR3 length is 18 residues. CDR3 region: CAISEPRGQGISYNEQFF. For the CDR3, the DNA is TGTGCCATCAGTGAGCCGAGAGGACAGGGAATCTCCTACAATGAGCAGTTCTTC.

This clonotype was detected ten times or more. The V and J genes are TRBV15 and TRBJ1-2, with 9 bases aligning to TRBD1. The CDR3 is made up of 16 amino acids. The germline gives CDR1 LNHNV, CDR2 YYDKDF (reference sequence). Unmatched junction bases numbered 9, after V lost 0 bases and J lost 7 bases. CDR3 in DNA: TGTGCCACCAGCAGAGAAGCCGGGACAGGGTTCGGTGGCTACACCTTC. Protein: CATSREAGTGFGGYTF.

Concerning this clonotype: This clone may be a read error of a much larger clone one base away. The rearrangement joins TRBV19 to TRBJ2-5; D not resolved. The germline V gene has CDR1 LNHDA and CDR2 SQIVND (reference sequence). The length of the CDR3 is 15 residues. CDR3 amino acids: CGSSIRNGVQETQYF. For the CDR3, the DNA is TGTGGCAGTAGTATCCGCAACGGAGTCCAAGAGACCCAGTACTTC.

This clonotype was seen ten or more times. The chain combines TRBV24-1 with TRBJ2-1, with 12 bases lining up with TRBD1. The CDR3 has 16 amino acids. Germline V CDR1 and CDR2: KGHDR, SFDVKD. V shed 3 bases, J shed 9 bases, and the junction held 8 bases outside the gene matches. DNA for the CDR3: TGTGCCACCAGTGATGCTGCCGGGACAGGGGGCACTGAGCAGTTCTTC. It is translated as CATSDAAGTGGTEQFF.

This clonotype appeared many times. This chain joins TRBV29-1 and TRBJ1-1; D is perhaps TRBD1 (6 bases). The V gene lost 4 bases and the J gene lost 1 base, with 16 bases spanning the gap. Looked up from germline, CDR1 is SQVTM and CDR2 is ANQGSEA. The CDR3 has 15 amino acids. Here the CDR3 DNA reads TGCAGCGTTGCCCCCACCGACAGGTCGAACACTGAAGCTTTCTTT. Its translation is CSVAPTDRSNTEAFF.

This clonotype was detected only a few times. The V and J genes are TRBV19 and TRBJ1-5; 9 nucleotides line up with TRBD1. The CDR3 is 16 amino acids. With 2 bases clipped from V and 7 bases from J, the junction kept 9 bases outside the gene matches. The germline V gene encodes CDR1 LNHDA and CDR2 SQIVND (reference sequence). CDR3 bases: TGTGCCAGTAGTATATCCGGGGACAGGGAATTACAGCCCCAGCATTTT. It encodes CASSISGDRELQPQHF.

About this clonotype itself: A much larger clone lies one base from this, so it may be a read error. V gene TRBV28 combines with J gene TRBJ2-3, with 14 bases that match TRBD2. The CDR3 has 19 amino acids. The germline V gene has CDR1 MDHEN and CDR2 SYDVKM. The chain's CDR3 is CASSSRLAGGPMGTGTQYF. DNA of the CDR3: TGTGCCAGCAGTTCGCGACTAGCGGGAGGGCCGATGGGCACAGGTACGCAGTATTTT.

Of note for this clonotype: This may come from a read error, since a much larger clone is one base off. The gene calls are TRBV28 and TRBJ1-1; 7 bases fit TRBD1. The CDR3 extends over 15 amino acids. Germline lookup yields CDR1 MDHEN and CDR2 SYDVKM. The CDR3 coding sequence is TGTGCCATCCAGGGGGGGTCCCTCATGAACACTGAAACTTTCTTT. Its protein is CAIQGGSLMNTETFF.

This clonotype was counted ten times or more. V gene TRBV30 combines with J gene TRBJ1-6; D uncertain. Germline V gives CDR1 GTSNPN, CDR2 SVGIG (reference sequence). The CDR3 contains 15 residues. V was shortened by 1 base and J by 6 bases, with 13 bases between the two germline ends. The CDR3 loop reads CAWSGSRIINSPLHF. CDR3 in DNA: TGTGCCTGGAGTGGCAGTCGGATTATTAATTCACCCCTCCACTTT.

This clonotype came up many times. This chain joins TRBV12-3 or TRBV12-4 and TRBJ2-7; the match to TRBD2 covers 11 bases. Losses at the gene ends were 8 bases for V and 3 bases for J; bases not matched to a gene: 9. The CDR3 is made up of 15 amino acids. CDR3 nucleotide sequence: TGTGCCAGCGCGACAAATCTAGCGGGAGGCTACGAGCAGTACTTC. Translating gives CASATNLAGGYEQYF.

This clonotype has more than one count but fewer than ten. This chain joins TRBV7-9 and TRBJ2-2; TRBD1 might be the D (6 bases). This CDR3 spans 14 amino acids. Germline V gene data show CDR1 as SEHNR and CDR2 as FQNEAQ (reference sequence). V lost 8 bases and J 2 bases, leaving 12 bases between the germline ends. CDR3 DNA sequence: TGTGCCAGCTCCCGGGACACCAACACCGGGGAGCTGTTTTTT. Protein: CASSRDTNTGELFF.

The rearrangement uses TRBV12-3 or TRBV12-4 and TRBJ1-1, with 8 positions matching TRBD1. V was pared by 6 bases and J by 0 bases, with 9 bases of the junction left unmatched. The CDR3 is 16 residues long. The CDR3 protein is CASSPSGGTLNTEAFF. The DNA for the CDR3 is TGTGCCAGCAGCCCGTCAGGGGGCACTCTGAACACTGAAGCTTTCTTT.

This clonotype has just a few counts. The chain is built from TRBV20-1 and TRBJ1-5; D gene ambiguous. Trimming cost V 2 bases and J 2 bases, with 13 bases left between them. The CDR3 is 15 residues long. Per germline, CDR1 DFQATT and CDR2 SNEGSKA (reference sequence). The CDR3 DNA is TGCAGTGCTAGAATCGGAGACCGGGGCAATCAGCCCCAGCATTTT. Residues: CSARIGDRGNQPQHF.

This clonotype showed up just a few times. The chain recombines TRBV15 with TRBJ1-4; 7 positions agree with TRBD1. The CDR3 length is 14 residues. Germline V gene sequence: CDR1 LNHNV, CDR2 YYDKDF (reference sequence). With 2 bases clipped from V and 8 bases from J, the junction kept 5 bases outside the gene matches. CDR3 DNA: TGTGCCACCAGCAGAAGGGGGCGCGGAGAAAAACTGTTTTTT. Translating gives CATSRRGRGEKLFF.

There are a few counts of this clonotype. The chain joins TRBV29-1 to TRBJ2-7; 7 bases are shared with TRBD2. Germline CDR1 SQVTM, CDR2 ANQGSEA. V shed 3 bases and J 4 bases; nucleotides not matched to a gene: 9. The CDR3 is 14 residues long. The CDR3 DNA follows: TGCAGCGTTGAGGTGACTAGCAGACCTTACGAGCAGTACTTC. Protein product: CSVEVTSRPYEQYF.

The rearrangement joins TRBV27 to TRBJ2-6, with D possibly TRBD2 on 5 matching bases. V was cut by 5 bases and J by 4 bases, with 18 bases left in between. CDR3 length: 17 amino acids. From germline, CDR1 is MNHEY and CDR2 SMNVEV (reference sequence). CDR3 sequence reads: CASSPSDPGSGANVLTF. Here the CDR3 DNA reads TGTGCCAGCAGTCCTTCTGACCCGGGGTCAGGGGCCAACGTCCTGACTTTC.

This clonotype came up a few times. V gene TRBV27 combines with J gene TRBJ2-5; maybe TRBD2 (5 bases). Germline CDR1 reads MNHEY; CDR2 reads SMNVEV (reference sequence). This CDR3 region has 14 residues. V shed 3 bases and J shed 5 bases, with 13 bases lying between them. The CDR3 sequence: CASSFGEFEETQYF. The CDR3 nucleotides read TGTGCCAGCAGTTTTGGGGAGTTCGAGGAGACCCAGTACTTC.

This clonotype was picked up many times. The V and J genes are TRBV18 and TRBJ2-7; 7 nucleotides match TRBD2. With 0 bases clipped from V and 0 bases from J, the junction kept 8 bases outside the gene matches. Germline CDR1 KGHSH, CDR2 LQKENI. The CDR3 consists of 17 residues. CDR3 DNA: TGTGCCAGCTCACCACCTTTAGCTAGCGGTTCCTCCTACGAGCAGTACTTC. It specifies CASSPPLASGSSYEQYF.

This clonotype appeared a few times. CDR3 sequence: CASSDREGMDQPQHF. The CDR3 bases are TGTGCCAGCAGTGATCGAGAGGGGATGGATCAGCCCCAGCATTTT. V and J are TRBV2 and TRBJ1-5, with D perhaps TRBD1 (5 bases). The CDR3 length is 15 residues. V was trimmed by 3 bases and J by 5 bases, leaving 14 bases between them. Germline V CDR1 and CDR2: SNHLY, FYNNEI.

The CDR3 DNA reads as TGTGCCAGCAGTTTATCGGCGTATCCTGAAGCTTTCTTT. It codes for CASSLSAYPEAFF. The chain joins TRBV28 to TRBJ1-1; D gene unclear. This CDR3 has 13 residues. Deletions cut 1 base from V and 6 bases from J, with 9 bases between. The germline V gene encodes CDR1 MDHEN and CDR2 SYDVKM.